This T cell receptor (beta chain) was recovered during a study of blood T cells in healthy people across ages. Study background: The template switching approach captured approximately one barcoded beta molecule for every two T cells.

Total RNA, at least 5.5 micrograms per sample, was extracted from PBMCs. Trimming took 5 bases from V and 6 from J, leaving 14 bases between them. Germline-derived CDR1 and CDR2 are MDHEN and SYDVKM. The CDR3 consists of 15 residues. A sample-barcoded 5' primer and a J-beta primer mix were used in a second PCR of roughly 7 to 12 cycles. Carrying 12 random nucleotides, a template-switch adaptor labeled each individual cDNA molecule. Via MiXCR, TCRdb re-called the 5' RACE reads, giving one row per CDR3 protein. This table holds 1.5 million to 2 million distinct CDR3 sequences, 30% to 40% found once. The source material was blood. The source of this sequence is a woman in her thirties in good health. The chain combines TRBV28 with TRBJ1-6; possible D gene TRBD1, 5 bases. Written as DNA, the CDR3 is TGTGCCAGCAGTCTTCCGGGGCGGCTTAATTCACCCCTCCACTTT. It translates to CASSLPGRLNSPLHF.